This T cell receptor (beta chain) was sequenced during a study of CXCR3-negative and CXCR3-positive naive CD8 T cells. The CDR3 covers 19 residues. The germline gives CDR1 SGHNT, CDR2 YENEEA. The sorter processed each CD8+ T cell subset in triplicate at about 300,000 cells apiece. Study-level points and caveats: Partially decreased CXCR3 expression was recorded after cryopreservation, and fresh PBMCs were used in most assays.

This clonotype ranks as medium-sized in terms of frequency. Antigen: not known. The libraries of TRB cDNA were constructed through 5' RACE using UMI labels. TCRdb re-called the 5' RACE reads, yielding one record per CDR3 amino acid sequence without DNA. The listing records some 28,000 distinct CDR3 sequences. The receptor was isolated from a human donor in good health. Some clones in this sample may be carry-over from other donors' samples. The chain has TRBV11-3 and TRBJ2-7; checking the TCRdb D call of TRBD2 is not possible without DNA. The sample comprised memory CD8+ T cells from blood. The CDR3: CASSLDLPGWREPSYEQYF.